The clone carrying this T cell receptor (beta chain) showed up just a few times. Trimming cost V 5 bases and J 0 bases, with 10 bases left between them. The CDR3 is made up of 15 amino acids. CDR1 and CDR2 (germline): KGHDR, SFDVKD. Full-length variable regions came from constant-region reverse primers plus semi-nested Nested Universal Primer A PCR. TCRdb ran MiXCR on the 5' RACE reads and lists one entry per CDR3 protein. The sample records 5,600 or so distinct CDR3 sequences, around 60% being singletons. The rearrangement links TRBV24-1 to TRBJ2-1; no clear D gene. This TCR was recovered from a female donor with breast cancer. The specimen was naive CD4+ T cells sorted from blood. Subset indicated: naive CD4+ T cells, CD4+CD45RA+CD25-. The CDR3 loop reads CATSAPGSSYNEQFF. Written as DNA, the CDR3 is TGTGCCACCAGTGCCCCCGGCAGCTCCTACAATGAGCAGTTCTTC.